The 15 T cell receptor beta chains presented below share a single source sample, sequenced in a study of shared clonotypes between healthy human individuals. Using immunoSEQ multiplex PCR, the repertoire was profiled, and TCRdb retains in-frame clones only, with some absent. The repertoire includes around 500,000 clones, 65% to 85% of them detected once, and more than 9.5% sits in the top ten. Sequenced sample: PBMCs. The receptors were sampled from a woman aged 40 to 50 in good health. Some clones in this sample may be carry-over from other donors' samples.

This clone was seen just once. A read error is likely here: a far larger clone is one base away. Other DNA variants within this sample encode the same CDR3. The gene calls are TRBV29-1 and TRBJ2-3; a possible D gene is TRBD1 (7 bases). The CDR3 runs to 13 residues. Germline assignment: CDR1 SQVTM and CDR2 ANQGSEA. V shed 2 bases and J shed 6 bases, with 12 bases lying between them. CDR3 bases: TGCAGCGTTGAACAGGGGGGTGGGGATACGCAGTATTTT. Its translation: CSVEQGGGDTQYF.

The DNA for the CDR3 is TGTGCCACCTACTCTCTTGGTTACAATGAGCAGTTCTTC. This codes for CATYSLGYNEQFF. The chain combines TRBV27 with TRBJ2-1; D remains unclear. Trimming cost V 10 bases and J 4 bases, with 14 bases left between them. This CDR3 is built from 13 residues. Germline V gives CDR1 MNHEY, CDR2 SMNVEV (reference sequence).

This clone was found a few times. Mismatch with germline at one junction end may stem from a read error. This chain uses TRBV6-6 with TRBJ2-2, with D unclear. The CDR3 loop spans 16 amino acids. The germline gives CDR1 MNHNY, CDR2 SVGAGI (reference sequence). The CDR3 region has the DNA TGTGCCAGCAGTGACTCGGCGGAGTCCAACACCGGGGAGCTGTTTTTT. Protein sequence: CASSDSAESNTGELFF.

The J gene is TRBJ1-2, the V gene TRBV14; no clear D gene. This CDR3 has 13 residues. Germline CDR1 SGHDN, CDR2 FVKESK. Trimming pared 0 bases from V and 4 bases from J, leaving 6 bases between. Here the CDR3 reads CASSQDLGYGYTF. The CDR3 DNA reads as TGTGCCAGCAGCCAAGATTTGGGCTATGGCTACACCTTC. Drawing the rest from reference TRBV14 and TRBJ1-2, the complete variable domain is EAGVTQFPSHSVIEKGQTVTLRCDPISGHDNLYWYRRVMGKEIKFLLHFVKESKQDESGMPNNRFLAERTGGTYSTLKVQPAELEDSGVYFCASSQDLGYGYTFGSGTRLTVV.

The J gene is TRBJ1-2, the V gene TRBV2; D call uncertain. Per the germline V gene, CDR1 is SNHLY and CDR2 is FYNNEI. The V end lost 7 bases, the J end lost 7 bases, and 10 bases lay between the germline ends. The CDR3 runs 11 residues. The CDR3, as DNA: TGTGCCAGCACTTCCGTAGGTGGCTACACCTTC. Its protein is CASTSVGGYTF.

This clone occurred once. The chain uses TRBV10-2 and TRBJ2-7; no clear D. The V end was cut by 7 bases, the J end by 6 bases, with 16 bases between. CDR1 and CDR2 (germline): WSHSY, SAAADI. The CDR3 consists of 13 residues. CDR3 DNA: TGCGCCAGCAAGAAGGGTCCCTTGTCCGAGCAGTACTTC. This codes for CASKKGPLSEQYF.

As for this clone: A far more abundant clone sits one base away, making this likely a read error. Other DNA variants within this sample encode the same CDR3. The CDR3 protein is CASSSSPLNYGYTF. The CDR3 bases are TGTGCCAGCAGTTCCTCCCCTCTTAACTATGGCTACACCTTC. This chain links TRBV28 with TRBJ1-2; no reliable D call. The CDR3 consists of 14 residues. Trimming cost V 4 bases and J 1 base, with 10 bases left between them. Germline values: CDR1 MDHEN, CDR2 SYDVKM.

A few counts support this clone. This likely came from a read error, as a far larger clone is one base away. Here the CDR3 reads CAIGGWNEQFF. The CDR3 region has the DNA TGTGCCATAGGGGGCTGGAATGAGCAGTTCTTC. This chain joins TRBV10-3 and TRBJ2-1, with 7 bases lining up with TRBD1. Germline V CDR1 and CDR2: ENHRY, SYGVKD. With V trimmed by 9 bases and J by 7 bases, 3 bases remained unmatched. This CDR3 has 11 amino acids.

The chain employs TRBV9 and TRBJ1-4; TRBD1 matches 8 bases. From germline, CDR1 is SGDLS and CDR2 YYNGEE. Unmatched junction bases numbered 8, after V lost 2 bases and J lost 8 bases. The CDR3 spans 15 residues. For the CDR3, the DNA is TGTGCCAGCAGCGTGGATACAGGGGGAGGCGAAAAACTGTTTTTT. Protein sequence: CASSVDTGGGEKLFF.

The V gene is TRBV5-4, the J gene TRBJ1-1, with D tentatively TRBD1 (6 bases). Germline values: CDR1 SGHNT, CDR2 YYREEE (reference sequence). V lost 4 bases to trimming and J lost 4 bases, with 14 bases between them. The CDR3 has 14 amino acids. The CDR3 nucleotides read TGTGCCAGCAGCGTTAAGGGGGTGGCCACTGAAGCTTTCTTT. It yields the protein CASSVKGVATEAFF.

To note about this clone: The sample holds other DNA sequences that translate to the same CDR3. The rearrangement joins TRBV7-9 to TRBJ2-5; 11 bases are shared with TRBD1. Judging by the DNA end, TRBJ2-7 fits better; the J call may be wrong. The CDR3 has 17 amino acids. Per the germline V gene, CDR1 is SEHNR and CDR2 is FQNEAQ (reference sequence). CDR3 nucleotides: TGTGCCAGCAGCCCCGGCCCCGGGACAGGGGGGACGTACGAGCAGTACTTC. Its protein product is CASSPGPGTGGTYEQYF.

V gene TRBV28 combines with J gene TRBJ2-7, with 12 bases fitting TRBD1. The germline gives CDR1 MDHEN, CDR2 SYDVKM. V lost 8 bases to trimming and J lost 5 bases; unmatched junction nucleotides: 4. The CDR3 spans 13 residues. The CDR3 sequence is CASRGQGADEQYF. The CDR3 coding sequence is TGTGCCAGCCGGGGACAGGGGGCTGACGAGCAGTACTTC.

The rearrangement joins TRBV18 to TRBJ1-5; maybe TRBD1 (5 bases). CDR1 and CDR2 from the germline V gene are KGHSH and LQKENI. The germline V and J ends were trimmed by 6 bases and 3 bases, with 12 bases remaining between them. CDR3 length equals 14 residues. The CDR3 DNA is TGTGCCAGCTCGCCCTCGGGGGACAATCAGCCCCAGCATTTT. It is translated as CASSPSGDNQPQHF.

The V call is TRBV25-1, the J call TRBJ2-1, with TRBD2 matching 9 bases. Germline assignment: CDR1 MGHDK and CDR2 SYGVNS. CDR3 length equals 14 residues. V shed 4 bases and J 7 bases; nucleotides not matched to a gene: 5. The CDR3 protein is CASSVSGRRNEQFF. The CDR3 DNA follows: TGTGCCAGCAGTGTTAGCGGGAGAAGGAATGAGCAGTTCTTC.

The V and J genes are TRBV28 and TRBJ2-5; D possibly corresponds to TRBD1 (6 bases). V shed 5 bases and J shed 5 bases, with 15 bases lying between them. Germline V gives CDR1 MDHEN, CDR2 SYDVKM. The CDR3 extends over 14 amino acids. CDR3 coding DNA: TGTGCCAGCAGTCCGATGGACAGTGGGGAGACCCAGTACTTC. It codes for CASSPMDSGETQYF.